This T cell receptor (beta chain) stems from a study of siplizumab effects on memory and regulatory T cells. CDR1 and CDR2 (germline): SEHNR, FQNEAQ (reference sequence). V lost 5 bases to trimming and J lost 10 bases, with 15 bases between them. The length of the CDR3 is 13 residues. Assay: immunoSEQ multiplex PCR; the TCRdb copy retains only in-frame clones and omits some. The sample carries 70,000 to 90,000 clones, 70% to 90% recorded once. The receptor's source is a human donor in good health. V usage is TRBV7-9 and J usage is TRBJ1-3; the D is unclear. The sequenced sample consisted of CD4+ T cells sorted from blood. The CDR3: CASSKSNPWTIYF. The CDR3 DNA reads TGTGCCAGCAGCAAAAGCAACCCCTGGACCATATATTTT. Complete variable domain (other parts from reference TRBV7-9 and TRBJ1-3): DTGVSQNPRHKITKRGQNVTFRCDPISEHNRLYWYRQTLGQGPEFLTYFQNEAQLEKSRLLSDRFSAERPKGSFSTLEIQRTEQGDSAMYLCASSKSNPWTIYFGEGSWLTVV.